This TCR beta chain appears in the sequencing data of a study of blood T cell repertoires in COVID-19. This clone appeared a single time. Sequence at one end of the junction differs from germline and may be a read error. Germline loops: CDR1 LGHNT, CDR2 FRNRAP. The CDR3 sequence is 13 residues long. Original analysis: Estimates of nucleated cell counts were drawn from the amplification of reference gene primers. Sequencing used immunoSEQ multiplex PCR; TCRdb keeps in-frame clones, though not all of them. The V and J calls and clone size are taken from that table; D and trimming were inferred from the DNA. The table lists 60,000 or so clones, approximately 84% of them singletons.

The TCR was taken from a man aged 55 to 70 with acute or convalescent COVID-19. Sequencing was done on a sample of peripheral blood. J is TRBJ1-1 and V is TRBV12-5; 8 nucleotides match TRBD1. The CDR3 sequence is CASGTGAGTGSDF. CDR3 in DNA: TGTGCTAGTGGTACGGGAGCTGGGACAGGTAGCGACTTT.